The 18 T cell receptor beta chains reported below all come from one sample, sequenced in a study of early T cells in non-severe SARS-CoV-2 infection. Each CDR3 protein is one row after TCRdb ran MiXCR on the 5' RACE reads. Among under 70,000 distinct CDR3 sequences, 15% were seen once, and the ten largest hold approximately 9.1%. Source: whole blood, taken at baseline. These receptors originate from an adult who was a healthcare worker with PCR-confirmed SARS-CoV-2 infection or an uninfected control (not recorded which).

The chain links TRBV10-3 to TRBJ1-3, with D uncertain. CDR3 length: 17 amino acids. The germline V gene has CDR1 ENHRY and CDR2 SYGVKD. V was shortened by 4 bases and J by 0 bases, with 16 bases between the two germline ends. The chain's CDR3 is CAISARDRKTSGNTIYF. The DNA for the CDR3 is TGTGCCATCAGTGCCCGAGACCGGAAGACCTCTGGAAACACCATATATTTT.

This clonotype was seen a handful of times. The CDR3 protein is CASSPPGLVTGNEQFF. CDR3 in DNA: TGTGCCAGCTCACCTCCGGGACTAGTGACCGGCAATGAGCAGTTCTTC. The gene calls are TRBV18 and TRBJ2-1, with TRBD2 matching over 8 bases. Germline-derived CDR1 and CDR2 are KGHSH and LQKENI. CDR3 length: 16 residues. J lost 6 bases, V lost 3 bases, and 10 bases had no gene match.

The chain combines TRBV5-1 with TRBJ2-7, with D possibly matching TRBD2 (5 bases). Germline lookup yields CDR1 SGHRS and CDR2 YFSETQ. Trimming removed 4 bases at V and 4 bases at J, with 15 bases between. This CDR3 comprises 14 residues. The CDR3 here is CASSLGSTPYEQYF. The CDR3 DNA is TGCGCCAGCAGCCTTGGGAGTACTCCATACGAGCAGTACTTC. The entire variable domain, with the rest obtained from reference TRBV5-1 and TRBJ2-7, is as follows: KAGVTQTPRYLIKTRGQQVTLSCSPISGHRSVSWYQQTPGQGLQFLFEYFSETQRNKGNFPGRFSGRQFSNSRSEMNVSTLELGDSALYLCASSLGSTPYEQYFGPGTRLTVT.

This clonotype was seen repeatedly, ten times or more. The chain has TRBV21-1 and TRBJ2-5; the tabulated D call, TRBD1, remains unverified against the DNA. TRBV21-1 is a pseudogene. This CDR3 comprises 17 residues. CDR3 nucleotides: TGTGCCAGCAGCGAGCCCCAGGGGGACGAGACAAAAGAGACCCAGTACTTC. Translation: CASSEPQGDETKETQYF.

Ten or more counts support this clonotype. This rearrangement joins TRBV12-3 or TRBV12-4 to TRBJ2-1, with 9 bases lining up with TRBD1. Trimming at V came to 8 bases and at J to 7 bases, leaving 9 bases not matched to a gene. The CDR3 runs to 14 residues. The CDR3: CASGLGTGMNEQFF. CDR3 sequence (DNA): TGTGCCAGCGGACTCGGGACAGGGATGAATGAGCAGTTCTTC.

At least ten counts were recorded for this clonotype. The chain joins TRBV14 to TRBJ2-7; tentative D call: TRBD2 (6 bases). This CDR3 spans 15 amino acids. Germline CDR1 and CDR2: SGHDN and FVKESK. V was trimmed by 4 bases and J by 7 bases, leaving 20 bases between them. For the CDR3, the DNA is TGTGCCAGCAGCCCACCTCGTCGGGGGTTCGAAGAGCAGTACTTC. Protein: CASSPPRRGFEEQYF.

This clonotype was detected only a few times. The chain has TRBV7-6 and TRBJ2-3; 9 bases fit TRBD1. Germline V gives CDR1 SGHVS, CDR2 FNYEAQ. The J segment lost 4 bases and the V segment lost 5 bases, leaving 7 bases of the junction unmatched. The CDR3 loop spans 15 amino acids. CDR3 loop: CASSLQGARADTQYF. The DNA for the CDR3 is TGTGCCAGCAGCCTACAGGGGGCTCGGGCAGATACGCAGTATTTT.

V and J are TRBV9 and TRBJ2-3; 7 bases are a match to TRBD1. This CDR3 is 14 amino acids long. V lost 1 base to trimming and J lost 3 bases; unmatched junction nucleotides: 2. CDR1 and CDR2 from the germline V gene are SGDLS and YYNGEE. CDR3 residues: CASSVNRGTDTQYF. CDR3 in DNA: TGTGCCAGCAGCGTAAACAGGGGAACAGATACGCAGTATTTT.

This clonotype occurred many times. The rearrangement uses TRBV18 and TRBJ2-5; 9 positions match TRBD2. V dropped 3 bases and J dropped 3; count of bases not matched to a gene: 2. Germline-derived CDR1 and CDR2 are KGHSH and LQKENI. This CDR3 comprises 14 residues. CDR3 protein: CASSPASGEETQYF. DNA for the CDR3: TGTGCCAGCTCACCGGCTAGCGGGGAAGAGACCCAGTACTTC.

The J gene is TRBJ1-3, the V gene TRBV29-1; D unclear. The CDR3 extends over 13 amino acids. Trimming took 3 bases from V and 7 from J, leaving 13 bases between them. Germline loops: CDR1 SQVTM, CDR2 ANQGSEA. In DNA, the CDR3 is TGCAGCGTTGACTCGGGGTTAGACAACACCATATATTTT. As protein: CSVDSGLDNTIYF.

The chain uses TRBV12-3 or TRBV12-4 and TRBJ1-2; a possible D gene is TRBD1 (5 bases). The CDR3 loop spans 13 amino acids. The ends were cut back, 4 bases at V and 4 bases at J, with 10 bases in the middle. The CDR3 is CASSSRTSYGYTF. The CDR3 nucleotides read TGTGCCAGCAGTTCCAGGACAAGCTATGGCTACACCTTC.

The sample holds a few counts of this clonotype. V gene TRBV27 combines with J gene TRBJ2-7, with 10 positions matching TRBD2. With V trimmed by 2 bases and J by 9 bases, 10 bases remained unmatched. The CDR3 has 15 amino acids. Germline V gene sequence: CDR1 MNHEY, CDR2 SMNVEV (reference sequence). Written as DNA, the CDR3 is TGTGCCAGCAGTTTACTAGCTAGCGGGAGTGGTGGGCAGTACTTC. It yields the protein CASSLLASGSGGQYF.

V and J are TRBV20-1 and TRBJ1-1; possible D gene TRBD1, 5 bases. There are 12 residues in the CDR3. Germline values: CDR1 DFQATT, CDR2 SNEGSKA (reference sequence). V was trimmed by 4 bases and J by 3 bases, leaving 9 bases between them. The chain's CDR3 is CSATTDYTEAFF. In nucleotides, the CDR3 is TGCAGTGCTACGACAGATTACACTGAAGCTTTCTTT.

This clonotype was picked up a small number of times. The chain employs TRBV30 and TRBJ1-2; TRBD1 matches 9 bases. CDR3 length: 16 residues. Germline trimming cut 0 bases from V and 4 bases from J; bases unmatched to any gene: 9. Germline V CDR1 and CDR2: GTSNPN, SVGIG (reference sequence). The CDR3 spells CAWSVIPGQGTYGYTF. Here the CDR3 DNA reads TGTGCCTGGAGTGTAATTCCGGGACAGGGAACCTATGGCTACACCTTC.

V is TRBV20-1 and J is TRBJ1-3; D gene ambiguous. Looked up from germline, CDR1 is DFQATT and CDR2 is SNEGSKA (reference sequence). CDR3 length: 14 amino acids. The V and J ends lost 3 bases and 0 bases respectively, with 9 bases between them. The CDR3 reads CSASLSDSGNTIYF. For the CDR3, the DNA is TGCAGTGCTAGTCTTTCAGACTCTGGAAACACCATATATTTT.

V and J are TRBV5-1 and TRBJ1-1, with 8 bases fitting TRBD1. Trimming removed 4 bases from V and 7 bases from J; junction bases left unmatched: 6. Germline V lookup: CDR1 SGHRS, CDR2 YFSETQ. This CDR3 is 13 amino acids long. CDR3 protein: CASSLMTGDEAFF. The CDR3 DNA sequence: TGCGCCAGCAGCCTAATGACAGGGGATGAAGCTTTCTTT.

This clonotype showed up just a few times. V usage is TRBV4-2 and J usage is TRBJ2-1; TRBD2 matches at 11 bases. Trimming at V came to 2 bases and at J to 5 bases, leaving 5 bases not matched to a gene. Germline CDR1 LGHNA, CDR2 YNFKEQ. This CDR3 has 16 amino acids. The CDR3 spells CASSQHSGGADNEQFF. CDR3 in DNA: TGTGCCAGCAGCCAACATAGCGGGGGGGCGGACAATGAGCAGTTCTTC.

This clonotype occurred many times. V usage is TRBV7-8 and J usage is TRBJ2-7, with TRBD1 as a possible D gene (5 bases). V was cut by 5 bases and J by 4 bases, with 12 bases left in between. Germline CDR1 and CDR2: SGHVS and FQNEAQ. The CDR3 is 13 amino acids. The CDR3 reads CASSLMTVYEQYF. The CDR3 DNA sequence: TGTGCCAGCAGCCTGATGACAGTGTACGAGCAGTACTTC.